One and the same sample provided the 11 T cell receptor beta chains below, sequenced in a study of blood T cell repertoires in COVID-19. The table came from immunoSEQ multiplex PCR; TCRdb's copy has only in-frame clones and leaves some out. Of fewer than 600,000 clones in the sample, about 91% are singletons; the top ten hold over 0.7%. Input material: peripheral blood. These receptors all come from a young man with COVID-19, enrolled during active disease.

The V call is TRBV12-3 or TRBV12-4, the J call TRBJ1-1; 7 positions agree with TRBD1. The CDR3 has 13 residues. The junction had 11 bases not matched to a gene; V was cut back by 6 bases and J by 10 bases. This chain's CDR3 is CASRRTGAQGAFF. The CDR3 DNA sequence: TGTGCCAGCAGGCGAACAGGGGCCCAAGGAGCTTTCTTT.

The rearrangement links TRBV14 to TRBJ2-6; tentatively, D is TRBD1 (5 bases). The CDR3 is 18 residues long. Trimming left V 3 bases short and J 2 bases short, with 17 bases between. Germline CDR1 SGHDN, CDR2 FVKESK. CDR3 sequence reads: CASSHLGSQGPGANVLTF. CDR3 DNA sequence: TGTGCCAGCAGCCATCTAGGTTCCCAGGGTCCTGGGGCCAACGTCCTGACTTTC.

This clone was recorded a few times. V gene TRBV6-1 combines with J gene TRBJ1-3; no clear D. Germline values: CDR1 MNHNS, CDR2 SASEGT. Trimming took off 1 base at V and 3 bases at J, with 10 bases between the two ends. This CDR3 contains 15 residues. As DNA, the CDR3 is TGTGCCAGCAGTGAAGTTAAGACAAGTGGAAACACCATATATTTT. Protein: CASSEVKTSGNTIYF.

This clone was recorded at least ten times. Here the CDR3 reads CASNAGHLNEQFF. The CDR3 DNA reads as TGTGCCAGCAATGCAGGACATCTCAATGAGCAGTTCTTC. The rearrangement joins TRBV2 to TRBJ2-1; maybe TRBD1 (5 bases). The length of the CDR3 is 13 residues. Germline-derived CDR1 and CDR2 are SNHLY and FYNNEI. V lost 7 bases, J lost 6 bases, and 13 bases lay in between.

The table lists this clone with a few counts. Written as DNA, the CDR3 is TGTGCCAGCAGTGAGGTTCAGGGGCTTTACAATGAGCAGTTCTTC. Residues: CASSEVQGLYNEQFF. The chain carries TRBV2 and TRBJ2-1, with D tentatively TRBD1 (6 bases). This CDR3 has 15 amino acids. CDR1 and CDR2 from the germline V gene are SNHLY and FYNNEI. V dropped 3 bases and J dropped 4 bases, with 13 bases sitting between them.

The chain employs TRBV24-1 and TRBJ2-1, with D possibly TRBD2 on 6 matching bases. Germline assignment: CDR1 KGHDR and CDR2 SFDVKD. The CDR3 totals 13 residues. Trimming took off 5 bases at V and 7 bases at J, with 11 bases between the two ends. This CDR3 is CATSGTSPNEQFF. DNA for the CDR3: TGTGCCACCAGTGGTACTAGCCCAAATGAGCAGTTCTTC.

As to this clone: The germline gene is not matched at one end of the junction; a read error may be the cause. This chain joins TRBV23-1 and TRBJ1-5; 8 bases fit TRBD1. TRBV23-1 is known as an ORF, though its function is uncertain. CDR3 size: 13 residues. The CDR3 sequence: CASSQPSAGTGRF. The CDR3, as DNA: TGCGCCAGCAGTCAACCGAGCGCCGGGACAGGCCGATTT.

The gene calls are TRBV5-6 and TRBJ2-5; 7 bases match TRBD1. The CDR3 extends over 15 amino acids. V trimming: 3 bases; J trimming: 5 bases; junction bases outside the gene matches: 10. The V gene's germline CDR1 is SGHDT and CDR2 YYEEEE. CDR3 in DNA: TGTGCCAGCAGCTCGATAGCGACAGGGCCGGAGACCCAGTACTTC. This translates into CASSSIATGPETQYF. The full variable domain, its missing parts supplied by reference TRBV5-6 and TRBJ2-5, is DAGVTQSPTHLIKTRGQQVTLRCSPKSGHDTVSWYQQALGQGPQFIFQYYEEEERQRGNFPDRFSGHQFPNYSSELNVNALLLGDSALYLCASSSIATGPETQYFGPGTRLLVL.

CDR3 DNA sequence: TGTGCCAGCCGACAGGATACCTCTGGGGCCAACGTCCTGACTTTC. This sequence encodes CASRQDTSGANVLTF. The V call is TRBV6-5, the J call TRBJ2-6; D might be TRBD1 (6 bases). The ends were cut back, 8 bases at V and 0 bases at J, with 11 bases in the middle. Germline CDR1 and CDR2: MNHEY and SVGAGI. The CDR3 runs to 15 residues.

This clone was found once. The J gene is TRBJ1-2, the V gene TRBV21-1; TRBD1 is taken as the D call from the table, unchecked against the DNA. TRBV21-1 is assigned pseudogene status. This CDR3 has 14 amino acids. The DNA for the CDR3 is TGTGCCAGCAGCCCTGGACAGACTAACTATGGCTACACCTTC. This gives the protein CASSPGQTNYGYTF.

The chain is built from TRBV2 and TRBJ2-5; 7 bases align to TRBD2. Unmatched junction bases numbered 10, after V lost 4 bases and J lost 2 bases. CDR3 length: 16 amino acids. Germline assignment: CDR1 SNHLY and CDR2 FYNNEI. CDR3 in amino acids: CASSALARILQETQYF. Written as DNA, the CDR3 is TGTGCCAGCAGTGCACTAGCGAGAATACTACAAGAGACCCAGTACTTC.